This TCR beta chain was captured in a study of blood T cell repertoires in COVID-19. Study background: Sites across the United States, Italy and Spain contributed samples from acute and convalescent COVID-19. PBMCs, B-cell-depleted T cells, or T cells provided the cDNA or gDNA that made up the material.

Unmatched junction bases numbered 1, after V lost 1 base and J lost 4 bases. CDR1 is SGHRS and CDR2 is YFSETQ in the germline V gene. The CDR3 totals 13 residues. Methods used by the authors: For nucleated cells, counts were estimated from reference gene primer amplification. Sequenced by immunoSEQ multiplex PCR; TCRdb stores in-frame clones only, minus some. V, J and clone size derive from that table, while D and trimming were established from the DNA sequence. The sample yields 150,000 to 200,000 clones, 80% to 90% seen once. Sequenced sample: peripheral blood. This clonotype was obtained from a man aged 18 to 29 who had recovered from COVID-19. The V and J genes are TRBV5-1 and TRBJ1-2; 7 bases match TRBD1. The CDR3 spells CASSLTGVYGYTF. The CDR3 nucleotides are TGCGCCAGCAGCTTGACAGGGGTCTATGGCTACACCTTC.